The source of this TCR beta chain is a study of T cells in localized non-small cell lung cancer. Study-wide findings and caveats: In uninvolved adjacent lung, T cell clonality reached its highest value, exceeding tumor. Longer overall survival was linked to higher blood T cell density. Adjacent lung was found to contain a median approximately 60 of the top 100 tumor clones. Only one tumor region went through sequencing, so heterogeneity may still be there.

This CDR3 is 14 amino acids long. V lost 2 bases and J lost 5, with 10 bases in between. Germline V CDR1 and CDR2: SGHNT, YENEEA. Sequencing was performed with immunoSEQ multiplex PCR; in TCRdb, only in-frame clones are kept and a portion is missing. This sample has about 2,700 clones, with roughly 25% found just once. Comment on this clone: Its target is unknown.

The starting material was lung tumor tissue, obtained before any cancer treatment. This chain joins TRBV11-3 and TRBJ1-5, with D possibly matching TRBD1 (6 bases). The receptor was derived from a male donor at least 60 years old with stage I lung adenocarcinoma. CDR3 residues: CASSLMGGDQPQHF. The CDR3 DNA is TGTGCCAGCAGCTTAATGGGGGGCGATCAGCCCCAGCATTTT.